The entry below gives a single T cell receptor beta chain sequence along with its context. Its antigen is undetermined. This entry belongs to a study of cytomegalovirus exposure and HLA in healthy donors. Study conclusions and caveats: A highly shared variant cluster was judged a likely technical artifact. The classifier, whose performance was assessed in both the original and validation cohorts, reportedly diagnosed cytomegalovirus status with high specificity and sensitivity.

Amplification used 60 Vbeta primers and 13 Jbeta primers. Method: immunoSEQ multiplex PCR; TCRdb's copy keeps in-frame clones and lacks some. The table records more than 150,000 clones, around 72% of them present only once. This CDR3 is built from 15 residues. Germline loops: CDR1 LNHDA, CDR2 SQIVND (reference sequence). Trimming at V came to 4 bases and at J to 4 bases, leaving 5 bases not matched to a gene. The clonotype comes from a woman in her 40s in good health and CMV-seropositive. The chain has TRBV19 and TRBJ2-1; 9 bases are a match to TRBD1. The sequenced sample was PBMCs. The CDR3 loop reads CASSTGQGQYNEQFF. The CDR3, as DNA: TGTGCCAGTAGTACCGGACAGGGGCAATACAATGAGCAGTTCTTC.